This note documents a single T cell receptor (beta chain) sequence. The sample is drawn from a study of blood T cell repertoires in COVID-19. On the study more broadly: Specimens from acute and convalescent COVID-19 originated in the United States, Italy and Spain. T cells, B-cell-depleted T cells, or PBMCs provided the cDNA or gDNA that served as material.

The J segment lost 5 bases and the V segment lost 1 base, leaving 4 bases of the junction unmatched. The CDR3 is made up of 14 amino acids. Per the germline V gene, CDR1 is LNHNV and CDR2 is YYDKDF (reference sequence). The authors' processing: Reference gene primer amplification gave estimated nucleated cell counts. Using immunoSEQ multiplex PCR, the repertoire was profiled, and TCRdb retains in-frame clones only, with some absent. Clonal size and the V and J genes are those of that table, whereas D and trimming came from the DNA. The repertoire consists of about 150,000 clones, with around 82% occurring once and the leading ten covering roughly 10%.

This chain joins TRBV15 and TRBJ2-5, with 7 bases matching TRBD1. This TCR derives from a woman of 80 years or more with active or convalescent COVID-19. The sequenced material came from peripheral blood. The CDR3 DNA is TGTGCCACCAGCAGAGGACAGGGTGGGGAGACCCAGTACTTC. Translating it yields CATSRGQGGETQYF. Looking up the rest from reference TRBV15 and TRBJ2-5 gives the full variable domain: DAMVIQNPRYQVTQFGKPVTLSCSQTLNHNVMYWYQQKSSQAPKLLFHYYDKDFNNEADTPDNFQSRRPNTSFCFLDIRSPGLGDTAMYLCATSRGQGGETQYFGPGTRLLVL.